Below are 12 T cell receptor beta chains sequenced from a single sample in a study of CD8 T cells in Susac syndrome. RNA was extracted with the RNeasy kit, and a quantity of 0.5 to 1 ug was reverse transcribed using random hexamers. TCRdb reprocessed the immunoSEQ multiplex PCR reads with MiXCR, giving one entry per CDR3 protein. The sample includes 150,000 or so distinct CDR3 sequences, under 95% of them seen just once. The sequenced material came from CD4+ T cells from PBMCs. These receptors all come from a human donor in good health.

The CDR3 loop reads CASGFHQPQHF. The CDR3 DNA reads as TGTGCTAGTGGTTTTCATCAGCCCCAGCATTTT. This chain connects TRBV12-5 to TRBJ1-5, with D uncertain. Germline CDR1 is LGHNT and CDR2 is FRNRAP. The germline V and J ends were trimmed by 3 bases and 5 bases, with 2 bases remaining between them. CDR3 length: 11 amino acids.

This chain links TRBV23-1 with TRBJ1-1, with TRBD1 matching 10 bases. TRBV23-1 is reported as an ORF; its role is uncertain. Trimming took 5 bases from V and 11 from J; bases not matched to a gene: 14. The CDR3 is made up of 15 amino acids. CDR3 protein: CASSFFRTGGNGAFF. For the CDR3, the DNA is TGCGCCAGCAGTTTCTTTCGGACAGGGGGTAATGGCGCTTTCTTT.

J is TRBJ2-7 and V is TRBV20-1; 13 bases match TRBD2. CDR1 is DFQATT, CDR2 SNEGSKA, per germline (reference sequence). J lost 6 bases, V lost 3 bases, and 8 bases had no gene match. The CDR3 extends over 15 amino acids. Here the CDR3 DNA reads TGCAGTGCTAGGGATACACTAGCGGGAGGGCCCGAGCAGTACTTC. This sequence encodes CSARDTLAGGPEQYF.

The chain recombines TRBV6-2 or TRBV6-3 with TRBJ2-1; the D gene is possibly TRBD2 (7 bases). Trimming pared 5 bases from V and 10 bases from J, leaving 15 bases between. This CDR3 contains 13 residues. The germline gives CDR1 MNHEY, CDR2 SVGEGT. The CDR3: CASSQGLAAEQFF. CDR3 nucleotides: TGTGCCAGCAGTCAGGGGCTAGCGGCGGAGCAGTTCTTC.

V is TRBV5-6 and J is TRBJ2-2; 7 bases match TRBD1. This CDR3 region has 15 residues. V dropped 4 bases and J dropped 4; count of bases not matched to a gene: 7. The germline V gene has CDR1 SGHDT and CDR2 YYEEEE. CDR3 sequence reads: CASSRQGEGTGELFF. The CDR3 DNA is TGTGCCAGCAGCCGACAGGGCGAGGGCACCGGGGAGCTGTTTTTT. The whole variable domain, filled in from reference TRBV5-6 and TRBJ2-2, reads DAGVTQSPTHLIKTRGQQVTLRCSPKSGHDTVSWYQQALGQGPQFIFQYYEEEERQRGNFPDRFSGHQFPNYSSELNVNALLLGDSALYLCASSRQGEGTGELFFGEGSRLTVL.

This rearrangement joins TRBV12-3 or TRBV12-4 to TRBJ2-1; D is possibly TRBD2 (5 bases). This CDR3 comprises 14 residues. Deletions cut 2 bases from V and 5 bases from J, with 10 bases between. The CDR3 nucleotides read TGTGCCAGCAGTTTACGGGGTAACCACAATGAGCAGTTCTTC. It yields the protein CASSLRGNHNEQFF.

This rearrangement joins TRBV7-2 to TRBJ2-1; D tentatively fits TRBD1 or TRBD2 (5 bases each). Germline CDR1 reads SGHTA; CDR2 reads FQGNSA. The V and J ends lost 0 bases and 2 bases respectively, with 11 bases between them. The CDR3 is made up of 16 amino acids. In DNA, the CDR3 is TGTGCCAGCAGCTTAGCAGGGACCGCCGCCTACAATGAGCAGTTCTTC. Translated, it gives CASSLAGTAAYNEQFF.

The chain links TRBV27 to TRBJ2-7; TRBD2 is a possible D gene (6 bases). V was trimmed by 5 bases and J by 2 bases, leaving 16 bases between them. From germline, CDR1 is MNHEY and CDR2 SMNVEV (reference sequence). The CDR3 totals 15 residues. The CDR3 sequence: CASSLKWRGTYEQYF. CDR3 bases: TGTGCCAGCAGTCTGAAGTGGAGGGGTACCTACGAGCAGTACTTC.

The chain joins TRBV28 to TRBJ2-6; D is unresolved. The germline V gene encodes CDR1 MDHEN and CDR2 SYDVKM. This CDR3 contains 15 residues. V was trimmed by 3 bases and J by 0 bases, leaving 6 bases between them. CDR3 region: CASSFQISGANVLTF. DNA for the CDR3: TGTGCCAGCAGTTTCCAGATCTCTGGGGCCAACGTCCTGACTTTC.

The chain carries TRBV6-2 or TRBV6-3 and TRBJ2-5; D unclear. This CDR3 has 13 residues. Germline CDR1 is MNHEY and CDR2 is SVGEGT. Trimming removed 2 bases from V and 5 bases from J, with 9 bases in between. CDR3 in amino acids: CASSYQELETQYF. Written as DNA, the CDR3 is TGTGCCAGCAGTTACCAGGAGTTGGAGACCCAGTACTTC.

This clonotype has only one observation. The rearrangement uses TRBV28 and TRBJ2-7; D is possibly TRBD2 (5 bases). The CDR3 covers 13 residues. Trimming took 8 bases from V and 6 from J, leaving 17 bases between them. Looked up from germline, CDR1 is MDHEN and CDR2 is SYDVKM. CDR3 loop: CASYRTDLFEQYF. The CDR3 DNA sequence: TGTGCCAGCTATCGGACTGACCTGTTCGAGCAGTACTTC.

This chain joins TRBV9 and TRBJ2-1; 8 positions agree with TRBD1. The junction had 4 bases not matched to a gene; V was cut back by 3 bases and J by 5 bases. The CDR3 has 14 amino acids. Germline V lookup: CDR1 SGDLS, CDR2 YYNGEE. The CDR3 nucleotides are TGTGCCAGCAGCGGGGCAGGGGGCCACAATGAGCAGTTCTTC. Protein product: CASSGAGGHNEQFF.